Listed below are T cell receptor beta chains from one sample, sequenced in a study of cytotoxic CD8 clonotypes in ibrutinib-treated CLL. Clones were read by immunoSEQ multiplex PCR, and TCRdb kept only the in-frame ones, dropping some. The table includes about 200,000 clones, about two thirds detected once. The sample was PBMCs, taken after 24 months of ibrutinib treatment. All receptors come from a human donor with chronic lymphocytic leukemia. Both conserved end residues are part of each CDR3. A D gene is named only where the DNA matches it firmly. Rows give clone size only sometimes, using once, few, many, or a class for an expanded clone.

size: NA; J: TRBJ2-1; V: TRBV30; D: NA; CDR3: CAWEGLQSDGQFF; DNA: TGTGCCTGGGAAGGACTACAATCAGATGGGCAGTTCTTC
size: NA; J: TRBJ1-2; V: TRBV19; D: NA; CDR3: CASSLTDRDGYTF; DNA: TGTGCCAGTAGCCTCACGGACAGAGATGGCTACACCTTC
size: NA; J: TRBJ2-1; V: TRBV6-5; D: TRBD2; CDR3: CASSYSSGIANEQFF; DNA: TGTGCCAGCAGTTACTCTAGCGGGATAGCGAATGAGCAGTTCTTC
size: NA; J: TRBJ2-1; V: TRBV29-1; D: TRBD1; CDR3: CSAEVQGEPYNEQFF; DNA: TGCAGCGCCGAGGTCCAGGGGGAGCCCTACAATGAGCAGTTCTTC
size: few; J: TRBJ1-1; V: TRBV19; D: NA; CDR3: CASSIADTEAFF; DNA: TGTGCCAGTAGTATTGCAGACACTGAAGCTTTCTTT
size: NA; J: TRBJ2-1; V: TRBV12-5; D: TRBD1; CDR3: CASGQDRVEQFF; DNA: TGTGCTAGTGGCCAGGACAGGGTTGAGCAGTTCTTC
size: NA; J: TRBJ2-1; V: TRBV7-9; D: NA; CDR3: CASSLVGDSYNEQFF; DNA: TGTGCCAGCAGCTTAGTGGGCGACTCCTACAATGAGCAGTTCTTC
size: NA; J: TRBJ2-3; V: TRBV7-8; D: NA; CDR3: CASSYSPVSDTQYF; DNA: TGTGCCAGCAGCTACTCCCCGGTTTCGGATACGCAGTATTTT
size: NA; J: TRBJ2-7; V: TRBV5-6; D: NA; CDR3: CASSLSVGYYEQYF; DNA: TGTGCCAGCAGCTTGTCGGTGGGGTACTACGAGCAGTACTTC
size: few; J: TRBJ1-5; V: TRBV28; D: NA; CDR3: CASSPSWIPQHF; DNA: TGTGCCAGCAGTCCTTCCTGGATTCCCCAGCATTTT
size: NA; J: TRBJ2-7; V: TRBV7-8; D: NA; CDR3: CASSLVSPSKASREQYF; DNA: TGTGCCAGCAGCTTAGTAAGTCCGTCTAAGGCCTCCCGCGAGCAGTACTTC
size: NA; J: TRBJ2-7; V: TRBV5-1; D: NA; CDR3: CASSLVTQGGSYEQYF; DNA: TGCGCCAGCAGCTTGGTAACGCAGGGGGGCTCCTACGAGCAGTACTTC
size: NA; J: TRBJ1-3; V: TRBV6-1; D: NA; CDR3: CASSEGFSGNTIYF; DNA: TGTGCCAGCAGTGAAGGGTTCTCTGGAAACACCATATATTTT
size: NA; J: TRBJ1-5; V: TRBV10-3; D: NA; CDR3: CAISESSNQPQHF; DNA: TGTGCCATCAGTGAGTCTAGCAATCAGCCCCAGCATTTT
size: NA; J: TRBJ1-1; V: TRBV14; D: NA; CDR3: CASSQHTNTEAFF; DNA: TGTGCCAGCAGCCAACACACGAACACTGAAGCTTTCTTT
size: few; J: TRBJ2-7; V: TRBV6-6; D: TRBD2; CDR3: CASKAESGRADEQYF; DNA: TGTGCCAGCAAAGCCGAAAGCGGGAGGGCGGACGAGCAGTACTTC
size: NA; J: TRBJ2-5; V: TRBV28; D: NA; CDR3: CASRRTAPATQYF; DNA: TGTGCCAGCAGAAGGACAGCCCCCGCGACCCAGTACTTC
size: NA; J: TRBJ1-2; V: TRBV30; D: NA; CDR3: CAWSVPPDSYGYTF; DNA: TGTGCCTGGAGTGTCCCCCCCGACAGCTATGGCTACACCTTC
size: NA; J: TRBJ1-1; V: TRBV14; D: NA; CDR3: CASSHPGGVMNTEAFF; DNA: TGTGCCAGCAGCCATCCGGGGGGGGTTATGAACACTGAAGCTTTCTTT
size: NA; J: TRBJ1-2; V: TRBV6-5; D: TRBD1; CDR3: CASRTGGARDTF; DNA: TGTGCCAGCAGGACAGGGGGCGCTCGGGATACCTTC
size: once; J: TRBJ2-1; V: TRBV15; D: TRBD2; CDR3: CATSEGLVLEQFF; DNA: TGTGCCACCAGCGAGGGACTAGTTCTTGAGCAGTTCTTC
size: NA; J: TRBJ1-1; V: TRBV6-1; D: NA; CDR3: CASSESGGPEAFF; DNA: TGTGCCAGCAGTGAATCCGGTGGTCCTGAAGCTTTCTTT
size: NA; J: TRBJ2-6; V: TRBV30; D: NA; CDR3: CARDGPTGANVLTF; DNA: TGTGCCCGTGATGGTCCAACTGGGGCCAACGTCCTGACTTTC
size: few; J: TRBJ2-5; V: TRBV19; D: NA; CDR3: CASNGGAAETQYF; DNA: TGTGCCAGTAATGGGGGGGCAGCTGAGACCCAGTACTTC
size: NA; J: TRBJ2-7; V: TRBV19; D: TRBD1; CDR3: CASSRDRGYEQYF; DNA: TGTGCCAGTAGTAGGGACAGGGGCTACGAGCAGTACTTC
size: NA; J: TRBJ2-7; V: TRBV2; D: NA; CDR3: CASSEIDGGEQYF; DNA: TGTGCCAGCAGTGAAATCGATGGGGGCGAGCAGTACTTC
size: NA; J: TRBJ2-7; V: TRBV15; D: NA; CDR3: CATSRDLAAPYEQYF; DNA: TGTGCCACCAGCAGAGATTTGGCGGCGCCCTACGAGCAGTACTTC
size: NA; J: TRBJ1-1; V: TRBV5-1; D: NA; CDR3: CASSLEAPSDTEAFF; DNA: TGCGCCAGCAGCTTGGAGGCACCGTCGGACACTGAAGCTTTCTTT
size: NA; J: TRBJ2-7; V: TRBV15; D: TRBD2; CDR3: CATSRGGSSPFEQYF; DNA: TGTGCCACCAGCCGGGGCGGGAGTTCCCCCTTCGAGCAGTACTTC
size: few; J: TRBJ1-1; V: TRBV7-9; D: TRBD1; CDR3: CASSWRGTDEAFF; DNA: TGTGCCAGCAGCTGGAGGGGGACAGATGAAGCTTTCTTT
size: NA; J: TRBJ2-1; V: TRBV18; D: TRBD2; CDR3: CASSQPSGRYNEQFF; DNA: TGTGCCAGCTCACAGCCTAGCGGGAGATACAATGAGCAGTTCTTC
size: NA; J: TRBJ2-2; V: TRBV1; D: NA; CDR3: CTSSQEGQGGGELFF; DNA: TGCACCAGCAGCCAGGAGGGACAGGGCGGCGGGGAGCTGTTTTTT
size: few; J: TRBJ1-5; V: TRBV28; D: NA; CDR3: CASGLGQPQHF; DNA: TGTGCCAGTGGGTTAGGACAGCCCCAGCATTTT
size: few; J: TRBJ2-5; V: TRBV7-9; D: TRBD2; CDR3: CASSLRLAGEETQYF; DNA: TGTGCCAGCAGCCTACGCCTAGCGGGTGAAGAGACCCAGTACTTC
size: few; J: TRBJ2-2; V: TRBV5-4; D: TRBD2; CDR3: CASSWGLAAGELFF; DNA: TGTGCCAGCAGTTGGGGACTAGCGGCCGGGGAGCTGTTTTTT
size: NA; J: TRBJ1-1; V: TRBV30; D: TRBD1; CDR3: CAWEQTGSTEAFF; DNA: TGTGCCTGGGAACAGACAGGGTCTACTGAAGCTTTCTTT
size: once; J: TRBJ2-7; V: TRBV7-6; D: TRBD1; CDR3: CASSSRQGEVYEQYF; DNA: TGTGCCAGCAGCTCAAGACAGGGGGAGGTTTACGAGCAGTACTTC
size: NA; J: TRBJ2-7; V: TRBV4-1; D: TRBD1; CDR3: CASSPLFAPGGGEQYF; DNA: TGCGCCAGCAGCCCACTCTTCGCCCCAGGGGGCGGGGAGCAGTACTTC
size: NA; J: TRBJ2-7; V: TRBV27; D: NA; CDR3: CASSSGRGFDEQYF; DNA: TGTGCCAGCAGTTCAGGCAGGGGTTTTGACGAGCAGTACTTC
size: NA; J: TRBJ2-7; V: TRBV9; D: TRBD2; CDR3: CASSPGQPTSGRLYEQYF; DNA: TGTGCCAGCAGCCCGGGACAGCCGACTAGCGGGAGGCTCTACGAGCAGTACTTC
size: NA; J: TRBJ2-7; V: TRBV5-5; D: TRBD2; CDR3: CASSWGTSAYEQYF; DNA: TGTGCCAGCAGCTGGGGGACTAGCGCCTACGAGCAGTACTTC
size: once; J: TRBJ1-1; V: TRBV5-5; D: NA; CDR3: CASSRLDRNTEAFF; DNA: TGTGCCAGCAGCCGTTTAGACCGGAACACTGAAGCTTTCTTT
size: NA; J: TRBJ2-7; V: TRBV5-1; D: TRBD2; CDR3: CASSLGRGMSYEQYF; DNA: TGCGCCAGCAGCTTGGGGCGGGGGATGTCCTACGAGCAGTACTTC
size: NA; J: TRBJ1-2; V: TRBV4-3; D: NA; CDR3: CASSQEQGNYGYTF; DNA: TGCGCCAGCAGCCAAGAGCAGGGGAACTATGGCTACACCTTC
size: NA; J: TRBJ2-5; V: TRBV11-2; D: TRBD2; CDR3: CASRTGTSGRGETQYF; DNA: TGTGCCAGCAGAACTGGGACTAGCGGGAGGGGCGAGACCCAGTACTTC
size: NA; J: TRBJ2-1; V: TRBV7-8; D: TRBD2; CDR3: CASSLVAGERGNEQFF; DNA: TGTGCCAGCAGCTTGGTAGCGGGAGAAAGGGGCAATGAGCAGTTCTTC
size: NA; J: TRBJ1-4; V: TRBV19; D: NA; CDR3: CASSKSGQRIEKLFF; DNA: TGTGCCAGTAGTAAATCAGGACAGCGAATTGAAAAACTGTTTTTT
size: NA; J: TRBJ2-7; V: TRBV9; D: TRBD2; CDR3: CASSVRASGLSYEQYF; DNA: TGTGCCAGCAGCGTACGTGCTAGCGGGCTCTCCTACGAGCAGTACTTC
size: NA; J: TRBJ1-1; V: TRBV18; D: TRBD1; CDR3: CASSATGDANTEAFF; DNA: TGTGCCAGCTCAGCCACAGGGGACGCGAACACTGAAGCTTTCTTT
size: NA; J: TRBJ2-5; V: TRBV7-7; D: TRBD1; CDR3: CASSSRTGVETQYF; DNA: TGTGCCAGCAGCTCGAGGACAGGGGTGGAGACCCAGTACTTC
size: NA; J: TRBJ2-6; V: TRBV2; D: TRBD2; CDR3: CASNLLAGVGGANVLTF; DNA: TGTGCCAGCAACCTACTAGCGGGAGTTGGTGGGGCCAACGTCCTGACTTTC
size: NA; J: TRBJ2-5; V: TRBV9; D: NA; CDR3: CASSVVGVGETQYF; DNA: TGTGCCAGCAGCGTAGTCGGGGTCGGAGAGACCCAGTACTTC